These 28 T cell receptor beta chains were all obtained from the same sample, sequenced in a study of Tregs in tolerant kidney transplant recipients. The data were produced by immunoSEQ multiplex PCR, yet TCRdb's version contains in-frame clones alone and is incomplete. Its listing shows about 48,000 clones. Source: CD4+ T cells from blood, taken before the transplant. All receptors derive from a human donor who received a combined kidney and bone marrow transplant.

The part of the CDR3 DNA that was read is TGTGCCAGCATTCCAGGACTAGTCTACAATGAG. Its protein is CASIPGLVYNE. The whole CDR3 sequence is CASIPGLVYNEQFF. The genes are TRBV2 and TRBJ2-1; 7 bases agree with TRBD2. Read sequence stops 3 residues before the CDR3 end, and the germline J gene provides the missing end. The CDR3 consists of 14 residues. From germline, CDR1 is SNHLY and CDR2 FYNNEI. V lost 7 bases, J lost 3 bases, and 6 bases stayed unmatched.

CDR3 region: CASSNLRGWGYTF. The sequenced part of the CDR3 DNA is TGTGCCAGTAGTAATCTCCGGGGTTGGGGC. V and J are TRBV19 and TRBJ1-2; D gene ambiguous. Read coverage stops 3 residues before the CDR3 terminus; the germline J gene supplies the remainder. From germline, CDR1 is LNHDA and CDR2 SQIVND (reference sequence). The CDR3 extends over 13 amino acids.

About this clone: Read sequence stops 3 residues before the CDR3 end, and the germline J gene provides the missing end. The chain joins TRBV20-1 to TRBJ2-3; D unclear. Germline V gives CDR1 DFQATT, CDR2 SNEGSKA (reference sequence). This CDR3 spans 13 amino acids. V was pared by 3 bases and J by 2 bases, with 9 bases between. The CDR3 DNA, read in part, is TGCAGTGCTAGTGACACGTCCACAGATACG. This gives the protein CSASDTSTDT. The whole CDR3 region reads CSASDTSTDTQYF.

In regard to this clone: Read sequence stops 3 residues before the CDR3 end, and the germline J gene provides the missing end. The chain recombines TRBV19 with TRBJ2-5; perhaps TRBD1 as D (6 bases). The V and J ends lost 4 bases and 3 bases respectively, with 12 bases between them. This CDR3 is 14 amino acids long. The germline gives CDR1 LNHDA, CDR2 SQIVND (reference sequence). Incomplete CDR3 DNA: TGTGCCAGTAGTACCCCAGGGGTCGAAGAGACC. Translating it yields CASSTPGVEET. The CDR3 in its entirety is CASSTPGVEETQYF.

About this clone itself: The read terminates 3 residues before the CDR3 end, so the remaining end is supplied by the germline J gene. The V and J genes are TRBV2 and TRBJ2-3; 9 bases align to TRBD2. The CDR3 is 14 amino acids. Trimming removed 5 bases from V and 2 bases from J; junction bases left unmatched: 2. From germline, CDR1 is SNHLY and CDR2 FYNNEI. This CDR3 is CASSRTSATDTQYF. The part of the CDR3 DNA that was read is TGTGCCAGCAGTCGGACTAGCGCCACAGATACG.

The sequenced CDR3 bases are TGTGCCAGCAGCCCGCAAGCGGGATATCAGCCC. Amino acids: CASSPQAGYQP. The whole CDR3 protein reads CASSPQAGYQPQHF. The J gene is TRBJ1-5, the V gene TRBV7-8; D is undetermined. The read ends 3 residues before the CDR3 terminus; that terminus is restored from the germline J gene. Germline assignment: CDR1 SGHVS and CDR2 FQNEAQ. This CDR3 comprises 14 residues. Trimming cost V 5 bases and J 5 bases, with 13 bases left between them. The whole variable domain, remainder taken from reference TRBV7-8 and TRBJ1-5, is GAGVSQSPRYKVAKRGQDVALRCDPISGHVSLFWYQQALGQGPEFLTYFQNEAQLDKSGLPSDRFFAERPEGSVSTLKIQRTQQEDSAVYLCASSPQAGYQPQHFGDGTRLSIL.

To note about this clone: Read coverage stops 3 residues before the CDR3 terminus; the germline J gene supplies the remainder. The rearrangement uses TRBV7-8 and TRBJ2-7, with 8 bases aligning to TRBD1. Germline V gene data show CDR1 as SGHVS and CDR2 as FQNEAQ. The CDR3 runs to 13 residues. The V gene end was trimmed by 5 bases and the J gene end by 6 bases; junction bases not matched to a gene: 6. The sequenced CDR3 bases are TGTGCCAGCAGCACTCAGGGGGCTCTCGAG. Protein product: CASSTQGALE. The entire CDR3 protein reads CASSTQGALEQYF.

A remark on this clone: The read stops 3 residues short of the end of the CDR3; the missing end is completed from the germline J gene. The chain carries TRBV20-1 and TRBJ2-7; maybe TRBD2 (5 bases). This CDR3 region has 13 residues. The germline V and J ends were trimmed by 4 bases and 2 bases, with 12 bases remaining between them. Germline V CDR1 and CDR2: DFQATT, SNEGSKA (reference sequence). The DNA read from the CDR3 is TGCAGTGCTAAGACTACCCCAGCCTACGAG. It is translated as CSAKTTPAYE. The whole CDR3 protein is CSAKTTPAYEQYF.

Notes on this clone: The read halts 3 residues ahead of the CDR3 end, with the missing end drawn from the germline J gene. The chain has TRBV30 and TRBJ2-1; TRBD2 aligns across 8 bases. The V and J ends lost 1 base and 9 bases, in that order; junction bases with no gene match: 14. Germline values: CDR1 GTSNPN, CDR2 SVGIG (reference sequence). This CDR3 comprises 16 residues. The CDR3 region is CAWSARAGLSGSEQFF. The part of the CDR3 DNA that was read is TGTGCCTGGAGTGCAAGGGCGGGACTAAGCGGGAGTGAG.

In regard to this clone: The sequence runs out 3 residues before the end of the CDR3; the remainder is reconstructed from the germline J gene. V is TRBV6-2 or TRBV6-3 and J is TRBJ2-7; TRBD1 aligns across 8 bases. From germline, CDR1 is MNHEY and CDR2 SVGEGT. Germline trimming cut 2 bases from V and 6 bases from J; bases unmatched to any gene: 6. This CDR3 has 14 amino acids. The CDR3 sequence is CASSYQWTGIEQYF. Partial CDR3 DNA: TGTGCCAGCAGTTACCAATGGACAGGGATCGAG.

As to this clone: The missing CDR3 end, 3 residues past where the read stops, is filled in from the germline J gene. The chain couples TRBV7-3 to TRBJ1-5; weak D call: TRBD1 (6 bases). The CDR3 is made up of 16 amino acids. Germline V gene data show CDR1 as SGHTA and CDR2 as FQGTGA. Trimming removed 2 bases from V and 2 bases from J, with 13 bases in between. The CDR3 here is CASSLPPGHCNQPQHF. The part of the CDR3 DNA that was read is TGTGCCAGCAGCTTACCCCCGGGACACTGCAATCAGCCC.

In regard to this clone: The CDR3 goes on 3 residues after the read ends, and that part is filled in from the germline J gene. The chain links TRBV5-4 to TRBJ2-7, with TRBD1 matching 10 bases. The CDR3 runs 13 residues. Trimming cost V 5 bases and J 6 bases; bases outside gene matches: 5. CDR1 is SGHNT and CDR2 is YYREEE in the germline V gene (reference sequence). CDR3 DNA (partial): TGTGCCAGCAGGAAGGGACAGGGGTCCGAG. Protein: CASRKGQGSE. The complete CDR3 protein is CASRKGQGSEQYF.

In regard to this clone: With the read ending 3 residues before the CDR3 end, the germline J gene is used to fill in that end. The chain has TRBV19 and TRBJ2-2, with a weak D call TRBD2 (5 bases). Trimming shortened V by 8 bases and J by 3 bases, and 13 bases separated the two germline ends. Germline V gene lookup returns CDR1 LNHDA and CDR2 SQIVND (reference sequence). There are 14 residues in the CDR3. Partial CDR3 DNA: TGTGCCAGTCGTCGGGGAGCGGACACCGGGGAG. Its translation: CASRRGADTGE. The full CDR3 is CASRRGADTGELFF.

With respect to this clone: The read gets to within 3 residues of the CDR3 end, and the germline J gene fills in the rest. V is TRBV19 and J is TRBJ1-1; D unresolved. Germline V gene lookup returns CDR1 LNHDA and CDR2 SQIVND (reference sequence). CDR3 size: 11 residues. V gave up 7 bases and J gave up 2 bases, with 5 bases separating them. CDR3 protein: CASKHNTEAFF. The part of the CDR3 DNA that was read is TGTGCCAGTAAACACAACACTGAA.

Regarding this clone: The read finishes 3 residues shy of the CDR3 end, and the germline J gene is used to complete it. The genes are TRBV13 and TRBJ2-3; 11 nucleotides align to TRBD1. CDR3 length equals 16 residues. The germline V gene encodes CDR1 PRHDT and CDR2 FYEKMQ (reference sequence). The J segment lost 2 bases and the V segment lost 7 bases, leaving 8 bases of the junction unmatched. Partial CDR3 DNA: TGTGCCAGCAAACACCGGGACAGGGGGGACACAGATACG. It yields the protein CASKHRDRGDTDT. The CDR3 as a whole reads CASKHRDRGDTDTQYF. The whole variable domain, remainder taken from reference TRBV13 and TRBJ2-3, is AAGVIQSPRHLIKEKRETATLKCYPIPRHDTVYWYQQGPGQDPQFLISFYEKMQSDKGSIPDRFSAQQFSDYHSELNMSSLELGDSALYFCASKHRDRGDTDTQYFGPGTRLTVL.

On this clone: The read falls 3 residues short of the CDR3 end, and the missing part is taken from the germline J gene. V and J are TRBV6-1 and TRBJ2-5; 10 positions match TRBD2. After removal of 4 bases from V and 5 bases from J, the junction contained 7 bases not matched to a gene. Germline V gene data show CDR1 as MNHNS and CDR2 as SASEGT. The CDR3 extends over 15 amino acids. CDR3 DNA, as far as it was read: TGTGCCAGCAGTGGTCTAGCGGGAGTCAGGGAGACC. It specifies CASSGLAGVRET. The full CDR3 protein reads CASSGLAGVRETQYF.

As for this clone: The read ends 3 residues shy of where the CDR3 ends; the end is completed using the germline J gene. J is TRBJ1-5 and V is TRBV23-1; no firm D call. TRBV23-1 carries the ORF label, with uncertain function. The CDR3 runs 14 residues. Trimming pared 3 bases from V and 5 bases from J, leaving 11 bases between. The CDR3 here is CASSHPLQDQPQHF. CDR3 bases read: TGCGCCAGCAGTCATCCACTTCAGGATCAGCCC.

Points on this clone: From the germline J gene comes the end of the CDR3, since the read stops 3 residues before it. The rearrangement links TRBV2 to TRBJ2-2; either TRBD1 or TRBD2 may fit D (5 bases each). V was cut by 6 bases and J by 5 bases, with 10 bases left in between. In germline, CDR1 is SNHLY, CDR2 FYNNEI. The CDR3 is 13 residues long. CDR3 bases read: TGTGCCAGCAGGGCAGGGAGTACCGGGGAG. Its protein is CASRAGSTGE. The entire CDR3 protein is CASRAGSTGELFF.

Concerning this clone: The CDR3 end falls 3 residues outside the read, so it is completed with the germline J gene. V usage is TRBV19 and J usage is TRBJ1-6; TRBD1 matches at 7 bases. CDR3 length: 15 residues. The germline gives CDR1 LNHDA, CDR2 SQIVND (reference sequence). The J segment lost 2 bases and the V segment lost 5 bases, leaving 3 bases of the junction unmatched. The chain's CDR3 is CASSEGTAYNSPLHF. The CDR3 bases that were read are TGTGCCAGTAGTGAGGGGACAGCCTATAATTCACCC. The full variable domain, its missing parts supplied by reference TRBV19 and TRBJ1-6, is DGGITQSPKYLFRKEGQNVTLSCEQNLNHDAMYWYRQDPGQGLRLIYYSQIVNDFQKGDIAEGYSVSREKKESFPLTVTSAQKNPTAFYLCASSEGTAYNSPLHFGNGTRLTVT.

Remarks on this clone: The CDR3 end falls 3 residues outside the read, so it is completed with the germline J gene. The sample holds other DNA sequences that translate to the same CDR3. The rearrangement links TRBV5-1 to TRBJ2-7, with D perhaps TRBD1 (5 bases). V was pared by 3 bases and J by 2 bases, with 15 bases between. CDR1 SGHRS and CDR2 YFSETQ come from the germline V gene. The CDR3 has 15 amino acids. CDR3 sequence reads: CASSSGQGGPYEQYF. The part of the CDR3 DNA that was read is TGCGCCAGCAGCTCCGGCCAGGGTGGCCCCTACGAG.

A word on this clone: Read sequence stops 3 residues before the CDR3 end, and the germline J gene provides the missing end. This sequence joins TRBV10-3 and TRBJ2-7; 8 bases line up with TRBD2. V was pared by 3 bases and J by 1 base, with 17 bases of the junction left unmatched. Germline V gene lookup returns CDR1 ENHRY and CDR2 SYGVKD. This CDR3 contains 19 residues. The sequenced part of the CDR3 DNA is TGTGCCATCAGTGATTTTGGTGTGGCGGGAGGCACGGGATCCTACGAG. Protein: CAISDFGVAGGTGSYE. The whole CDR3 is CAISDFGVAGGTGSYEQYF.

Details on this clone: Read coverage stops 3 residues before the CDR3 terminus; the germline J gene supplies the remainder. The chain employs TRBV6-2 or TRBV6-3 and TRBJ2-5, with D possibly TRBD1 on 6 matching bases. This CDR3 region has 14 residues. Trimming cost V 6 bases and J 0 bases, with 11 bases left between them. CDR1 MNHEY and CDR2 SVGEGT come from the germline V gene. The sequenced CDR3 bases are TGTGCCAGCAGACTAGGACAGAACCAAGAGACC. Translated: CASRLGQNQET. From start to end, the CDR3 is CASRLGQNQETQYF.

Turning to this clone: The sequence runs out 3 residues before the end of the CDR3; the remainder is reconstructed from the germline J gene. The V call is TRBV30, the J call TRBJ1-2, with 8 bases fitting TRBD1. The length of the CDR3 is 12 residues. CDR1 is GTSNPN and CDR2 is SVGIG in the germline V gene (reference sequence). Trimming cost V 3 bases and J 3 bases; bases outside gene matches: 0. This chain's CDR3 is CAWRDRDYGYTF. The covered CDR3 bases are TGTGCCTGGAGGGACAGGGACTATGGC.

The part of the CDR3 DNA that was read is TGTGCCAGCTCAACGGGGGGCACAGATACG. It yields the protein CASSTGGTDT. The full CDR3 protein reads CASSTGGTDTQYF. The chain employs TRBV18 and TRBJ2-3; D possibly corresponds to TRBD2 (6 bases). The CDR3 extends 3 residues past the end of the read, so its final part is completed from the germline J gene. The germline V gene encodes CDR1 KGHSH and CDR2 LQKENI. The CDR3 runs 13 residues. Trimming shortened V by 5 bases and J by 1 base, and 7 bases separated the two germline ends.

Of note for this clone: The read ends 3 residues shy of where the CDR3 ends; the end is completed using the germline J gene. This sequence joins TRBV30 and TRBJ2-5, with TRBD1 matching 11 bases. The ends lost 1 base at V and 5 bases at J; junction bases unmatched: 6. The CDR3 length is 15 residues. Germline V CDR1 and CDR2: GTSNPN, SVGIG (reference sequence). CDR3 DNA (partial): TGTGCCTGGAGTGAGGGACAGGGGGAGATGGAGACC. Its protein product is CAWSEGQGEMET. The entire CDR3 reads CAWSEGQGEMETQYF.

For this clone: Read sequence stops 3 residues before the CDR3 end, and the germline J gene provides the missing end. The chain is built from TRBV20-1 and TRBJ1-5; D is perhaps TRBD1 (6 bases). V was clipped by 6 bases and J by 0 bases, with 9 bases between them. This CDR3 has 13 amino acids. From germline, CDR1 is DFQATT and CDR2 SNEGSKA (reference sequence). Partial CDR3 DNA: TGCAGTGCCCGGACAGATAGCAATCAGCCC. It is translated as CSARTDSNQP. From start to end, the CDR3 is CSARTDSNQPQHF.

Turning to this clone: The CDR3 extends 3 residues past the end of the read, so its final part is completed from the germline J gene. The chain employs TRBV20-1 and TRBJ2-1, with 10 bases aligning to TRBD2. Germline V gene data show CDR1 as DFQATT and CDR2 as SNEGSKA (reference sequence). V lost 5 bases, J lost 8 bases, and 12 bases stayed unmatched. The CDR3 has 15 amino acids. CDR3: CSASPPAGGWDEQFF. The CDR3 DNA, read in part, is TGCAGTGCTTCCCCCCCAGCGGGAGGGTGGGATGAG.

About this clone itself: Read data end 3 residues before the CDR3 end; the end is taken from the germline J gene. V and J are TRBV2 and TRBJ2-1, with 13 bases aligning to TRBD2. Losses at the gene ends were 5 bases for V and 8 bases for J; bases not matched to a gene: 6. CDR3 size: 15 residues. The germline V gene encodes CDR1 SNHLY and CDR2 FYNNEI. The CDR3 region is CASSSGLAGVHEQFF. The part of the CDR3 DNA that was read is TGTGCCAGCAGTTCCGGACTAGCGGGAGTCCATGAG.